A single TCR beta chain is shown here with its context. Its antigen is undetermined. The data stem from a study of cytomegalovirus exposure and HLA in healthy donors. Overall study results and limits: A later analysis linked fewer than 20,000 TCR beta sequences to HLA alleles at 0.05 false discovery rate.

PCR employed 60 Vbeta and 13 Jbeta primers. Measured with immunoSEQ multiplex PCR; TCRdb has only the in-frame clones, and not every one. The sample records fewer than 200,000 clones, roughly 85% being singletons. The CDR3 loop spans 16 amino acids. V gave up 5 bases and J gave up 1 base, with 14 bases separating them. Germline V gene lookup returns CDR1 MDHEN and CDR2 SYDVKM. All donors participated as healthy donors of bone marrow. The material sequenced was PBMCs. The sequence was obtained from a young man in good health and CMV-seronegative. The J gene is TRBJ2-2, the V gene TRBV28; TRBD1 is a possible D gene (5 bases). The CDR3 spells CASSVFRGGNTGELFF. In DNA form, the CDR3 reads TGTGCCAGCAGTGTTTTTAGGGGCGGGAACACCGGGGAGCTGTTTTTT.